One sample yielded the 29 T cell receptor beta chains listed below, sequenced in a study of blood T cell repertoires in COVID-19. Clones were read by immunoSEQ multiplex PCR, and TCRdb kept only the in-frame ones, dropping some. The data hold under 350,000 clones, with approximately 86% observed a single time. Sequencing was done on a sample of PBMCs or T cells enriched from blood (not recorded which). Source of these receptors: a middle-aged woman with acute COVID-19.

CDR3 sequence: CASSPVVAGSTDTQYF. The CDR3 DNA is TGTGCCAGCTCACCAGTGGTAGCGGGGAGCACAGATACGCAGTATTTT. The V gene is TRBV18, the J gene TRBJ2-3; 8 nucleotides match TRBD2. Germline V gene data show CDR1 as KGHSH and CDR2 as LQKENI. Unmatched junction bases numbered 4, after V lost 2 bases and J lost 0 bases. CDR3 length equals 16 residues.

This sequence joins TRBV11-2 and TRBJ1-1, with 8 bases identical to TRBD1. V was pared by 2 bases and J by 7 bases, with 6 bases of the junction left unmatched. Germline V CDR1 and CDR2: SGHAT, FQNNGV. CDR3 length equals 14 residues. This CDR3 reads CASSLSRTGYEAFF. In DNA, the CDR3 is TGTGCCAGCAGCTTATCTCGGACAGGGTATGAAGCTTTCTTT.

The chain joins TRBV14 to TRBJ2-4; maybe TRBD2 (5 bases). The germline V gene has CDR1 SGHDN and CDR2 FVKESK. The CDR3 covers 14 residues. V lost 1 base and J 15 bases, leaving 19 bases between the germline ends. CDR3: CASSQGGAHPRPYF. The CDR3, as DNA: TGTGCCAGCAGCCAAGGGGGAGCCCACCCCAGGCCGTACTTC.

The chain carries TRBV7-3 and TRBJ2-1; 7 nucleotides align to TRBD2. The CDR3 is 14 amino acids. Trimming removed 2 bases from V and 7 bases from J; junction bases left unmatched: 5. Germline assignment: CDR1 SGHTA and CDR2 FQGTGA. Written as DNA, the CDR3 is TGTGCCAGCAGCTTATTCCCTAGCGGTAATGAGCAGTTCTTC. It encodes CASSLFPSGNEQFF.

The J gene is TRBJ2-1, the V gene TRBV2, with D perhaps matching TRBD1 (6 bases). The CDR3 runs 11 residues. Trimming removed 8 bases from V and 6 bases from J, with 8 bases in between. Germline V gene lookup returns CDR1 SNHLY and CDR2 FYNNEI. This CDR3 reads CASDRFNEQFF. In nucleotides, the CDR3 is TGTGCCAGCGACAGGTTCAATGAGCAGTTCTTC.

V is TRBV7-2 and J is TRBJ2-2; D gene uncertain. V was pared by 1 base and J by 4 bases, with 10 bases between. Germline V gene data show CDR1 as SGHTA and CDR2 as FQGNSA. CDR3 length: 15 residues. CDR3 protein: CASSLEVAGTGELFF. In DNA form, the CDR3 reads TGTGCCAGCAGCTTAGAAGTAGCCGGCACCGGGGAGCTGTTTTTT.

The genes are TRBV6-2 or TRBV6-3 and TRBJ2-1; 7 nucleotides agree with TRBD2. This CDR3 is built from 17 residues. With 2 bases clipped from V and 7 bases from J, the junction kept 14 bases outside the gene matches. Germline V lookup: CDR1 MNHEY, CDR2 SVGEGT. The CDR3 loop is CASSYGGLVVFGNEQFF. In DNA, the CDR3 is TGTGCCAGCAGTTACGGTGGACTAGTTGTATTCGGGAATGAGCAGTTCTTC.

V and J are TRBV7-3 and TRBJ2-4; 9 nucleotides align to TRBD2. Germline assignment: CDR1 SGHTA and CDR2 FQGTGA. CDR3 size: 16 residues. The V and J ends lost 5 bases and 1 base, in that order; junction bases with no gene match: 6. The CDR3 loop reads CASSPRTSVAKNIQYF. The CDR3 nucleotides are TGTGCCAGCAGCCCGAGGACTAGCGTGGCCAAAAACATTCAGTACTTC.

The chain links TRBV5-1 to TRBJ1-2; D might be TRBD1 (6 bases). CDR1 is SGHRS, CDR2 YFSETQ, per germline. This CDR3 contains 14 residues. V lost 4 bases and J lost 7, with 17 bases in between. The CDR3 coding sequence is TGCGCCAGCAGCACCGGAGCGGGGGCGGGTGGCTACACCTTC. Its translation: CASSTGAGAGGYTF.

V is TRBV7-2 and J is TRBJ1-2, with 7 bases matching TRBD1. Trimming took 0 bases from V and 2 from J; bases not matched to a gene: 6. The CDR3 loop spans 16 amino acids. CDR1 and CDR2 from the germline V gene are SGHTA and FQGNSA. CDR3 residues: CASSLARWGQNYGYTF. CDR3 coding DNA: TGTGCCAGCAGCTTAGCGCGATGGGGACAGAACTATGGCTACACCTTC.

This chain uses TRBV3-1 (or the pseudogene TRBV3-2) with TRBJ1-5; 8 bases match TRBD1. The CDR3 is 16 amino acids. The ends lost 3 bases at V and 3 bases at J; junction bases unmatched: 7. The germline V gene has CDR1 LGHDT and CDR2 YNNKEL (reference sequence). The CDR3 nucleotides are TGTGCCAGCAGCCACGGACAGGGCCAGCCCAATCAGCCCCAGCATTTT. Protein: CASSHGQGQPNQPQHF.

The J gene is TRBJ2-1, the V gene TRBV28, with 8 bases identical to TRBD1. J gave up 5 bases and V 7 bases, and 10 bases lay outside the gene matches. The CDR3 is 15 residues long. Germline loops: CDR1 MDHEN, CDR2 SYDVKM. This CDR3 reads CASTIQGALNNEQFF. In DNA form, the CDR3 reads TGTGCCAGCACCATTCAGGGGGCTTTAAACAATGAGCAGTTCTTC.

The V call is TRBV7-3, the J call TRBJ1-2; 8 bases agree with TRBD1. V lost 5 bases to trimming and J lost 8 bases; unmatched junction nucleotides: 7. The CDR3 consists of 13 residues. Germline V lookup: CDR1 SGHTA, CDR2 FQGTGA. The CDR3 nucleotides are TGTGCCAGCAGCGGCACAGGGGGTCGGGGCTACACCTTC. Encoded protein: CASSGTGGRGYTF.

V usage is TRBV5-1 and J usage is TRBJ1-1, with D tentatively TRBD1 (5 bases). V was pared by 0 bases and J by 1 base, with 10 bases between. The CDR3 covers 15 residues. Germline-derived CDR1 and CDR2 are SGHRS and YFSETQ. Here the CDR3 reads CASSLGQIANTEAFF. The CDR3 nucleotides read TGCGCCAGCAGCTTGGGACAGATAGCGAACACTGAAGCTTTCTTT.

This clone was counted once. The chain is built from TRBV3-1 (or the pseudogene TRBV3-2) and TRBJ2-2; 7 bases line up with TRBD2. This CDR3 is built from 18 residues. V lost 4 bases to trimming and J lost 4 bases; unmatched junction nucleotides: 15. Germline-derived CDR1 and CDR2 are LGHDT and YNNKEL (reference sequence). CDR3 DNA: TGTGCCAGCAGCCGGGGGGGGAGACCAGGACGGACCACCGGGGAGCTGTTTTTT. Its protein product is CASSRGGRPGRTTGELFF.

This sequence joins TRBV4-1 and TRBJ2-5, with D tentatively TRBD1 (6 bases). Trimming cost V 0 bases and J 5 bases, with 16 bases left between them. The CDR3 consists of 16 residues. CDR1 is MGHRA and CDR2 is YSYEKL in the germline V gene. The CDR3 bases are TGCGCCAGCAGCCAAGATTCAGGGGCAGTAGTCGAGACCCAGTACTTC. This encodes CASSQDSGAVVETQYF.

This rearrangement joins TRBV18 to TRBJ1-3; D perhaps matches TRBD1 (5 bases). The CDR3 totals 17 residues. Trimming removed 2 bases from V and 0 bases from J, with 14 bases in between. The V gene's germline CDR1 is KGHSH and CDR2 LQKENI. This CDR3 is CASSPSLQGISGNTIYF. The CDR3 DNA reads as TGTGCCAGCTCACCAAGCCTTCAGGGAATCTCTGGAAACACCATATATTTT. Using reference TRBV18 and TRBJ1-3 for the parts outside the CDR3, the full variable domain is NAGVMQNPRHLVRRRGQEARLRCSPMKGHSHVYWYRQLPEEGLKFMVYLQKENIIDESGMPKERFSAEFPKEGPSILRIQQVVRGDSAAYFCASSPSLQGISGNTIYFGEGSWLTVV.

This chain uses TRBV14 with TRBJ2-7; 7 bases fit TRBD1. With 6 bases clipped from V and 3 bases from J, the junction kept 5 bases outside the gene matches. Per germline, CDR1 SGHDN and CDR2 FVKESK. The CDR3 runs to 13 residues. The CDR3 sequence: CASSLTGDYEQYF. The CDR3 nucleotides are TGTGCCAGCAGTCTCACAGGGGACTACGAGCAGTACTTC.

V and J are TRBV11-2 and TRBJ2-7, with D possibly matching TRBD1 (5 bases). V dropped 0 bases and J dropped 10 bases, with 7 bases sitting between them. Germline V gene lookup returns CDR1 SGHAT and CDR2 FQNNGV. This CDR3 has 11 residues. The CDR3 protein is CASSLEGDQYF. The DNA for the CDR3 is TGTGCCAGCAGCTTAGAAGGGGATCAGTACTTC.

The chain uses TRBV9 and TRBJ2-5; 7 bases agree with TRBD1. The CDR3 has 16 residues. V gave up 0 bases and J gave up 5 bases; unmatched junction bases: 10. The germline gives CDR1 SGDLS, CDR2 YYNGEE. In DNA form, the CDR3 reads TGTGCCAGCAGCGTAGGACAGGGAACCCGTGGGGAGACCCAGTACTTC. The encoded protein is CASSVGQGTRGETQYF. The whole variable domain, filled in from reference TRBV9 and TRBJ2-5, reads DSGVTQTPKHLITATGQRVTLRCSPRSGDLSVYWYQQSLDQGLQFLIQYYNGEERAKGNILERFSAQQFPDLHSELNLSSLELGDSALYFCASSVGQGTRGETQYFGPGTRLLVL.

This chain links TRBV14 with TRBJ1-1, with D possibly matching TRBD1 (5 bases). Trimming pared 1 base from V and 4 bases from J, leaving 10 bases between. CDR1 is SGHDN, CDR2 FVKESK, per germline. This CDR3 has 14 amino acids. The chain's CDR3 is CASSQVVGLTEAFF. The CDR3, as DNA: TGTGCCAGCAGCCAAGTGGTGGGACTCACTGAAGCTTTCTTT.

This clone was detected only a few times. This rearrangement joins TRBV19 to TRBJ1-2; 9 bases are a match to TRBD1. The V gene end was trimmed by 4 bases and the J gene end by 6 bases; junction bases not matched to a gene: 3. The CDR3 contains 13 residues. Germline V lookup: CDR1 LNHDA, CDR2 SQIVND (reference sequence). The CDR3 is CASSTQGAHGYTF. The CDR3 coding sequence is TGTGCCAGTAGTACACAGGGGGCGCATGGCTACACCTTC.

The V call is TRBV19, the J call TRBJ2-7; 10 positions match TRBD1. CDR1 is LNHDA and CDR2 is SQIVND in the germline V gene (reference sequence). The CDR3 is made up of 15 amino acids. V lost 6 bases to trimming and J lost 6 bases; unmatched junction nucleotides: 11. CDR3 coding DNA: TGTGCCAGTAGGGCTCTGACAGGGGGCACCGGCGAGCAGTACTTC. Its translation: CASRALTGGTGEQYF.

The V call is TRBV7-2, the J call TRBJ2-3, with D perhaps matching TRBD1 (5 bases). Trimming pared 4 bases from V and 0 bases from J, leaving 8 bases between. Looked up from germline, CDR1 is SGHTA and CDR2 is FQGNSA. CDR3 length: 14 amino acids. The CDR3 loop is CASSSDRSTDTQYF. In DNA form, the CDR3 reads TGTGCCAGCAGCTCTGACAGAAGCACAGATACGCAGTATTTT. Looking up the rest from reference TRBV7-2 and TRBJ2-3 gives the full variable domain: GAGVSQSPSNKVTEKGKDVELRCDPISGHTALYWYRQSLGQGLEFLIYFQGNSAPDKSGLPSDRFSAERTGGSVSTLTIQRTQQEDSAVYLCASSSDRSTDTQYFGPGTRLTVL.

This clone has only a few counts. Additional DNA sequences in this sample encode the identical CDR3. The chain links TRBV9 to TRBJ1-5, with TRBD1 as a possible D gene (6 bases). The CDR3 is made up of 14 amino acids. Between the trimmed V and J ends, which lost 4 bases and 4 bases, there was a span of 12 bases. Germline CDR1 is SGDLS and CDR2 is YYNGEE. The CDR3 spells CASSPDSKNQPQHF. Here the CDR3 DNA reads TGTGCCAGCAGCCCGGACAGTAAAAATCAGCCCCAGCATTTT.

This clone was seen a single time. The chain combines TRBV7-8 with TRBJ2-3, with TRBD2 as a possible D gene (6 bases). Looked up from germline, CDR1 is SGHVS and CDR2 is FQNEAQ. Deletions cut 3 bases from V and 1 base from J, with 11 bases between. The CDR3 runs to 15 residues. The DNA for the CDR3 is TGTGCCAGCAGCTTGGAGGGGCGTGGCACAGATACGCAGTATTTT. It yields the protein CASSLEGRGTDTQYF. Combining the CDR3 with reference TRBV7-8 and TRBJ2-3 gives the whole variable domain GAGVSQSPRYKVAKRGQDVALRCDPISGHVSLFWYQQALGQGPEFLTYFQNEAQLDKSGLPSDRFFAERPEGSVSTLKIQRTQQEDSAVYLCASSLEGRGTDTQYFGPGTRLTVL.

The CDR3 DNA follows: TGTGCCAGCAGCCGCCTGGACTCTAGCAATCAGCCCCAGCATTTT. Translating gives CASSRLDSSNQPQHF. The gene calls are TRBV5-6 and TRBJ1-5; no clear D. CDR1 and CDR2 from the germline V gene are SGHDT and YYEEEE. The V end was cut by 4 bases, the J end by 0 bases, with 11 bases between. The CDR3 contains 15 residues.

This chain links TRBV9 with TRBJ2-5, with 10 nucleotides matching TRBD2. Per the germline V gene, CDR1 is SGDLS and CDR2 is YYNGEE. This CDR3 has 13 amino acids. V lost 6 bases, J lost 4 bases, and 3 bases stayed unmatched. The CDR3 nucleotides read TGTGCCAGCAACCCTAGCGGGAGAGAGACCCAGTACTTC. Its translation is CASNPSGRETQYF.

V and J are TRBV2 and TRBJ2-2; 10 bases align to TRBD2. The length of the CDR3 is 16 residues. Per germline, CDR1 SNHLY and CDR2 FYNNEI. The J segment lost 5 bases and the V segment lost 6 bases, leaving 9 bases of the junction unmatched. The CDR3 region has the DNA TGTGCCAGCAGAAAGAGCGGGGGGGCATCAACCGGGGAGCTGTTTTTT. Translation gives CASRKSGGASTGELFF.